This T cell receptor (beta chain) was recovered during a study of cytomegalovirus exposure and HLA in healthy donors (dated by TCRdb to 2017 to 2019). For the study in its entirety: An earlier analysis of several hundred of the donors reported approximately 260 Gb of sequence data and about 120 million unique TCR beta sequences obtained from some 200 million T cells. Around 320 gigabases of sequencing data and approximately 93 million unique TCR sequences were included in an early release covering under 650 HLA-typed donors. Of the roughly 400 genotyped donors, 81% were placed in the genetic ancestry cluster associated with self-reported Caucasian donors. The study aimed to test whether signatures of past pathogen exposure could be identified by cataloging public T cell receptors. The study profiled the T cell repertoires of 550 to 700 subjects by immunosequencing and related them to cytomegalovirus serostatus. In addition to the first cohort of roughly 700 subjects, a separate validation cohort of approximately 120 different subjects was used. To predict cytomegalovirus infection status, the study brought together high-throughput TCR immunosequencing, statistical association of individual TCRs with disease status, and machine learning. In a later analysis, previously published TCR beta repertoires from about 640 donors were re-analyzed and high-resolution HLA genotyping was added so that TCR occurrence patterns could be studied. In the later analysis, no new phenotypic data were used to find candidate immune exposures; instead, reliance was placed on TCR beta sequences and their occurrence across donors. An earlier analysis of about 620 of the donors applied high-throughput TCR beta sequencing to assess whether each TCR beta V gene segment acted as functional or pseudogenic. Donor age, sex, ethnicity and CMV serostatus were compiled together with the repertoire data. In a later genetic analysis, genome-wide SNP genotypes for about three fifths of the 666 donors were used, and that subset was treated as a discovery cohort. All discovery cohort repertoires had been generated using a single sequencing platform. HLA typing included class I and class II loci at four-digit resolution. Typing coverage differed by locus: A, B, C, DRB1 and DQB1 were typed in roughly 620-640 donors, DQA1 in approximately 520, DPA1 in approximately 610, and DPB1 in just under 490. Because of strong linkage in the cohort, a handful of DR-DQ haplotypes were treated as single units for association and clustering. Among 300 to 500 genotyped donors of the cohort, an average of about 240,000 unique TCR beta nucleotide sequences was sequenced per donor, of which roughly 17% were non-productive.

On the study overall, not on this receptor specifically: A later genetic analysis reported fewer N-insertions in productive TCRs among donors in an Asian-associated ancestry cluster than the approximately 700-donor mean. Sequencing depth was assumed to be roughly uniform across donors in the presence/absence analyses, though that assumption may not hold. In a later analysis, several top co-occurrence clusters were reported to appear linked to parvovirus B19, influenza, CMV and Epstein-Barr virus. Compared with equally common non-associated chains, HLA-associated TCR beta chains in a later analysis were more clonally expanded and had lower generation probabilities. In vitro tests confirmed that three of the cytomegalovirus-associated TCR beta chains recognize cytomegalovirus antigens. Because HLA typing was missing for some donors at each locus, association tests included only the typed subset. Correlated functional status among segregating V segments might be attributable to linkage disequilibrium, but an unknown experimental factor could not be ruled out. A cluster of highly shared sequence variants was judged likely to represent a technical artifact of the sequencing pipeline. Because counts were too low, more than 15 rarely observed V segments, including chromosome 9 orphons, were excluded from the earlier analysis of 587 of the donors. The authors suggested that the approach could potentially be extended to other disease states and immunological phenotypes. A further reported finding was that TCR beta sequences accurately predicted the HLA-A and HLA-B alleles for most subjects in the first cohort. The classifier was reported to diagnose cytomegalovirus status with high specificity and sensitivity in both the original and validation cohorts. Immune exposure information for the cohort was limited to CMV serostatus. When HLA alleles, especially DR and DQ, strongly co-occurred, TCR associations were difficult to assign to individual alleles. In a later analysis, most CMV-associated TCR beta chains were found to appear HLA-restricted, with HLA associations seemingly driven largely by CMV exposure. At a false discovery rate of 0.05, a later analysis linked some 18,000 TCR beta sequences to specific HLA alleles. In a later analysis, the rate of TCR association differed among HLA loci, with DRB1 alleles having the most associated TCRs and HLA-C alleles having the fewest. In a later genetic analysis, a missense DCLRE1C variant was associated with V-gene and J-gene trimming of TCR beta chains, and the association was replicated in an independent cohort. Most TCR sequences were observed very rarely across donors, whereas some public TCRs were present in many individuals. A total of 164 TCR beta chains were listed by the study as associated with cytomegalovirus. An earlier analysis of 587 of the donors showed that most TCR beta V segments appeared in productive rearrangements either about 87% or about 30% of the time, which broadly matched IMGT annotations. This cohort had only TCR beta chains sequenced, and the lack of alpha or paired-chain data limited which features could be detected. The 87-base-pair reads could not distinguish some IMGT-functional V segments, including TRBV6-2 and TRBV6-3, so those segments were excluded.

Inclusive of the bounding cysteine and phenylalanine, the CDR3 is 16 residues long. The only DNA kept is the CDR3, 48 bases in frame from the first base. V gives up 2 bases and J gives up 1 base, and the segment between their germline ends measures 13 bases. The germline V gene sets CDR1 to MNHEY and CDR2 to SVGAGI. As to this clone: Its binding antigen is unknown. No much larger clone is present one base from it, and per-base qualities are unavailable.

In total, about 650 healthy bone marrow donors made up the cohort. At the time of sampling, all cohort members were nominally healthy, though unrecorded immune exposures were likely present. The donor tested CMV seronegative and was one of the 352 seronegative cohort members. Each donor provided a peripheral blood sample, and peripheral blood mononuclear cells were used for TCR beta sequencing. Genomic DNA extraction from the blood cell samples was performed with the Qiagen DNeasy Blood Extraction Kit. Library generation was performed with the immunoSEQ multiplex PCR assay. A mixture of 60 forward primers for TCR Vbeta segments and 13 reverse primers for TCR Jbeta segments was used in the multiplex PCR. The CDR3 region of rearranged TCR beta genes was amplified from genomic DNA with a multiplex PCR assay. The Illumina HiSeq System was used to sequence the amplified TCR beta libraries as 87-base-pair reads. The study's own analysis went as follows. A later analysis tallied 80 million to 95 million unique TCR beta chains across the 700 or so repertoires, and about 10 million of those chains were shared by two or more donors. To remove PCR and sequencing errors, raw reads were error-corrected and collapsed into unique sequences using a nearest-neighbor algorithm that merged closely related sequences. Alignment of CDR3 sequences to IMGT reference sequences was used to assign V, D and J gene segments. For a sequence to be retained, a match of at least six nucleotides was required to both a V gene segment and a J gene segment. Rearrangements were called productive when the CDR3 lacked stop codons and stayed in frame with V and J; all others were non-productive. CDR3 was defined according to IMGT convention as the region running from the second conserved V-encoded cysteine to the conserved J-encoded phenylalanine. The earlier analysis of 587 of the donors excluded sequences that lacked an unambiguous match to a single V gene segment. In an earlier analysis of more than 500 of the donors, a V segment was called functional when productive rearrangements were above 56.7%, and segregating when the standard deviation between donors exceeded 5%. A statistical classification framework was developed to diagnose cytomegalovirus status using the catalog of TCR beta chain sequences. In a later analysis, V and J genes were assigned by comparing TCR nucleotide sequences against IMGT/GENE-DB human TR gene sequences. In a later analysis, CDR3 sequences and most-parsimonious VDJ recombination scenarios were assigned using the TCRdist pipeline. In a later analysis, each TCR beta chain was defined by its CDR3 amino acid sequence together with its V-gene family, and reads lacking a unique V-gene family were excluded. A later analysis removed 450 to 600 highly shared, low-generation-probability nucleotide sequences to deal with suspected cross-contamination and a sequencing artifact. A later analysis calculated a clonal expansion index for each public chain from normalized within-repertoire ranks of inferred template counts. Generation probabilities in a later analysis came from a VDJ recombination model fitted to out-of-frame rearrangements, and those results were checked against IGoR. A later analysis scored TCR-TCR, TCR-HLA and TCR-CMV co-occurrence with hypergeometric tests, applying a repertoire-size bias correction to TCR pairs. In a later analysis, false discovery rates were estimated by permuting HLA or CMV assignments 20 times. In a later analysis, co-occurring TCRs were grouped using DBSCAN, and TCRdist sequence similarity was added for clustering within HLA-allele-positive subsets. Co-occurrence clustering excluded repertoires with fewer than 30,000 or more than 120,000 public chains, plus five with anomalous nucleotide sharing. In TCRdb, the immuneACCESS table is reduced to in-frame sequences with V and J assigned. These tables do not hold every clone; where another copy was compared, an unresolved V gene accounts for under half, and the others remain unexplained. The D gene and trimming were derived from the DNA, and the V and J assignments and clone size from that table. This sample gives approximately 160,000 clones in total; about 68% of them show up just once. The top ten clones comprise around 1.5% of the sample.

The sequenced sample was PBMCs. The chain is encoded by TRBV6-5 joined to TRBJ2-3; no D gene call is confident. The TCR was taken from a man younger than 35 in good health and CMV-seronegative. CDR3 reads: CASSYIAITGTDTQYF. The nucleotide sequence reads TGTGCCAGCAGTTACATAGCCATCACTGGCACAGATACGCAGTATTTT.